These T cell receptor beta chains were read from a single sample in a study of blood T cell repertoires in COVID-19. Libraries were prepared by immunoSEQ multiplex PCR; TCRdb keeps only in-frame clonotypes and omits some of them. The top ten clones hold approximately 3.5% of a sample with some 200,000 clones, roughly 86% of them seen once. The source material was peripheral blood. The receptors derive from a man between 70 and 80 years old with acute or convalescent COVID-19. Both conserved end residues are part of each CDR3.

V gene | CDR3 protein
TRBV6-6 | CASSYDRGREQYF
TRBV28 | CASSLIPGQTSYGYTF
TRBV28 | CASSETGGDNQPQHF
TRBV27 | CASSLRGGELFF
TRBV20-1 | CSAGEDTEAFF
TRBV6-5 | CASSRSGNSYEQYF
TRBV3-1/TRBV3-2 | CASSLYSVAGGRDEQFF
TRBV5-1 | CASSLGQPNTEAFF
TRBV3-1/TRBV3-2 | CASSQPLRQGHEETQYF
TRBV12-3/TRBV12-4 | CASSYASRGYTF
TRBV30 | CAWSVNGGGETQYF